This is a list of T cell receptor beta chains from one sample in a study of tumor-infiltrating lymphocytes in primary liver carcinoma. One entry per CDR3 protein, called by TCRdb with MiXCR from the multiplex PCR reads. The sample includes fewer than 50,000 distinct CDR3 sequences, approximately 71% seen only once; the top ten take around 41%. Sequences were obtained from tumor-adjacent normal liver tissue. Receptors were obtained from a woman aged 30 to 39 with primary liver carcinoma and hepatitis B virus infection. The CDR3 runs from the conserved cysteine through the conserved F or W. D genes are given only for firm matches. Not all rows give a size; the values are once, few, many and, for expanded clones, a class.

clone_size,j_call,d_call,v_call,cdr3_nt,cdr3_aa
.,TRBJ2-4,TRBD1,TRBV5-5,TGTGTCAGCAGCTTGGGCAGGGGGCTAGACATTCAGTACTTC,CVSSLGRGLDIQYF
.,TRBJ2-7,.,TRBV7-9,TGTGCCAGCAGCTCGACGAGAGGGGGGTACGAGCAGCACTTC,CASSSTRGGYEQHF
few,TRBJ1-1,.,TRBV9,TGTGCCAGCAGCGTGGGAGTGGGCGCTGAAGCTTTCTTT,CASSVGVGAEAFF
once,TRBJ2-3,TRBD2,TRBV7-8,TGTGCCATCCGCTTAGGAGCGGGAGGGCCTGATGATACGCAGTATTTT,CAIRLGAGGPDDTQYF
medium-sized,TRBJ2-7,.,TRBV29-1,TGCAGCGCCCGGGAGCGGAGCGAGCAGTACTTC,CSARERSEQYF
.,TRBJ2-4,.,TRBV6-5,TGTGCGAGCAGTTACTACTCCCCCCCTGGGGACATTCAATACTTC,CASSYYSPPGDIQYF
few,TRBJ2-2,TRBD1,TRBV4-1,TGCGTCAGCAGCCCTACCACAGGGGCGACCGGGGAACTGTTTTTT,CVSSPTTGATGELFF
.,TRBJ1-1,.,TRBV11-2,TGTGCCAGCAGCTTTCATGGTGGGACTGAAGCTTTCTTT,CASSFHGGTEAFF
.,TRBJ2-7,.,TRBV28,TGTGCCAGCAGCGGACATGGGGAAGCCTACGAGCAGTACTTT,CASSGHGEAYEQYF
.,TRBJ2-3,TRBD2,TRBV11-3,TGTGCCAGCAGCTTAGGTTATGGAGCGGGAGCAGGAGTCACAGATACGCAGTATTTT,CASSLGYGAGAGVTDTQYF
.,TRBJ2-5,TRBD1,TRBV4-1,TGCGACAGTAGCCAAGAAGAGGGGGCCGTGACCCAGTACTTC,CDSSQEEGAVTQYF
.,TRBJ2-1,.,TRBV2,TGTGCCGGTCTAATCAGCTCCTACAATGGGCACTTCTTC,CAGLISSYNGHFF